The present T cell receptor beta chain was sequenced within a study of molecular identifiers for immune sequencing clone quantification. Study-level information: Across replicate runs, RNA obtained from approximately 22,000 or 94,000 naive CD8 cells was divided into five, with four undergoing sequencing.

Previously described methods and listed TCR primers produced bulk TCR libraries. TCRdb reanalysed the PCR reads using MiXCR and keeps one entry per CDR3 protein. The table includes tens of thousands of distinct CDR3 sequences, around a fifth detected once. On this clonotype itself: The antigen remains undetermined. This may be a read error, as it is one base from a much larger clone.

Study findings and constraints: Effector cells kept over 98% of their molecules in clones above 20 RNA copies, while naive cells kept under 1% there.

CDR3 length: 17 amino acids. Per the germline V gene, CDR1 is LGHNA and CDR2 is YNFKEQ. The J gene is TRBJ2-1, the V gene TRBV4-2; D is possibly TRBD2 (6 bases). The TCR was taken from a human donor in good health. Some libraries in this study had Jurkat cell RNA spiked in. The sequenced sample was naive CD8+ T cells from blood, with Jurkat cell RNA spiked in. Subset noted: FACS-sorted CD8+CD4-CCR7+CD45RA+ naive T cells. The chain's CDR3 is CASSQDRSGGAYDEQFF. Written as DNA, the CDR3 is TGTGCCAGCAGCCAAGATCGCTCTGGCGGGGCCTACGATGAGCAGTTCTTC.